Shown below are 28 T cell receptor beta chains from a single sample sequenced in a study of beta chain features in type 1 diabetes. cDNA synthesis used the whole RNA isolate, giving expressed TCRB sequences. Assay: immunoSEQ multiplex PCR; the TCRdb copy retains only in-frame clones and omits some. The table records about 130,000 clones, 7% to 10% of them present only once. The specimen was central memory CD4+ T cells from blood. The receptors here all came from a young man in good health.

This chain links TRBV4-2 with TRBJ2-7; possibly TRBD2 for D (5 bases). Germline values: CDR1 LGHNA, CDR2 YNFKEQ. The CDR3 loop spans 15 amino acids. Trimming removed 0 bases from V and 0 bases from J, with 9 bases in between. CDR3 in DNA: TGTGCCAGCAGCCAAGAGCGAGCGGACTCCTACGAGCAGTACTTC. Its protein is CASSQERADSYEQYF.

The rearrangement joins TRBV6-5 to TRBJ1-1; 8 bases line up with TRBD1. Germline loops: CDR1 MNHEY, CDR2 SVGAGI. The junction had 6 bases not matched to a gene; V was cut back by 3 bases and J by 3 bases. The CDR3 is 15 amino acids. This CDR3 is CASSYGQGGDTEAFF. In nucleotides, the CDR3 is TGTGCCAGCAGTTATGGACAGGGAGGCGACACTGAAGCTTTCTTT.

The chain couples TRBV9 to TRBJ2-1, with 16 bases lining up with TRBD2. Per germline, CDR1 SGDLS and CDR2 YYNGEE. This CDR3 has 19 residues. Trimming took 0 bases from V and 5 from J; bases not matched to a gene: 8. As DNA, the CDR3 is TGTGCCAGCAGCGTAGGTCCCGGGACTAGCGGGGGGGTACACAATGAGCAGTTCTTC. Protein product: CASSVGPGTSGGVHNEQFF.

The chain combines TRBV6-6 with TRBJ1-2; TRBD1 agrees at 7 bases. Germline V gives CDR1 MNHNY, CDR2 SVGAGI (reference sequence). V was pared by 6 bases and J by 8 bases, with 9 bases of the junction left unmatched. The CDR3 sequence is 13 residues long. In DNA, the CDR3 is TGTGCCAGCAGCCTGGGACAGAATGGCGGCTACACCTTC. As protein: CASSLGQNGGYTF.

The J gene is TRBJ2-2, the V gene TRBV29-1, with unresolved D. Trimming removed 2 bases at V and 0 bases at J, with 7 bases between. The CDR3 loop spans 14 amino acids. Germline V gene lookup returns CDR1 SQVTM and CDR2 ANQGSEA. The CDR3 bases are TGCAGCGTTGAACAGTTTGCGAACACCGGGGAGCTGTTTTTT. Amino acid sequence: CSVEQFANTGELFF.

This chain connects TRBV27 to TRBJ1-6; D remains ambiguous. The CDR3 sequence is 14 residues long. Germline CDR1 reads MNHEY; CDR2 reads SMNVEV (reference sequence). V gave up 2 bases and J gave up 7 bases, with 9 bases separating them. In nucleotides, the CDR3 is TGTGCCAGCAGTTTAGGGCAGCTAAATTCACCCCTCCACTTT. Protein: CASSLGQLNSPLHF.

J is TRBJ2-7 and V is TRBV19; tentatively, D is TRBD2 (6 bases). V was cut by 5 bases and J by 0 bases, with 20 bases left in between. Germline-derived CDR1 and CDR2 are LNHDA and SQIVND (reference sequence). The CDR3 runs to 17 residues. CDR3 protein: CASSERWGLPDSYEQYF. CDR3 coding DNA: TGTGCCAGTAGTGAACGCTGGGGACTCCCAGACTCCTACGAGCAGTACTTC.

This clone appeared a few times. The chain couples TRBV6-5 to TRBJ2-7; the match to TRBD1 covers 9 bases. This CDR3 has 15 amino acids. Germline V CDR1 and CDR2: MNHEY, SVGAGI. V shed 7 bases, J shed 5 bases, and the junction held 12 bases outside the gene matches. The chain's CDR3 is CASTSAGTGIHEQYF. CDR3 coding DNA: TGTGCCAGCACCTCCGCCGGGACAGGGATCCACGAGCAGTACTTC.

This clone was seen a handful of times. The V and J genes are TRBV19 and TRBJ1-5, with 9 bases identical to TRBD1. This CDR3 contains 15 residues. Trimming cost V 5 bases and J 2 bases; bases outside gene matches: 4. The V gene's germline CDR1 is LNHDA and CDR2 SQIVND (reference sequence). CDR3 sequence (DNA): TGTGCCAGTAGTGTCCGGGACAGGGGCAATCAGCCCCAGCATTTT. This gives the protein CASSVRDRGNQPQHF.

In its sample, this clone was seen a few times. The chain uses TRBV7-9 and TRBJ1-4; 7 bases match TRBD1. Germline V CDR1 and CDR2: SEHNR, FQNEAQ (reference sequence). V shed 4 bases, J shed 7 bases, and the junction held 9 bases outside the gene matches. The CDR3 has 15 residues. The CDR3 reads CASSSGSGGGEKLFF. The DNA for the CDR3 is TGTGCCAGCAGCTCAGGCTCAGGGGGAGGTGAAAAACTGTTTTTT.

The gene calls are TRBV5-1 and TRBJ2-7; a possible D gene is TRBD2 (6 bases). This CDR3 is 14 amino acids long. In germline, CDR1 is SGHRS, CDR2 YFSETQ. The ends were cut back, 0 bases at V and 0 bases at J, with 7 bases in the middle. CDR3 amino acids: CASSLGGVSYEQYF. CDR3 coding DNA: TGCGCCAGCAGCTTGGGCGGGGTCTCCTACGAGCAGTACTTC.

The chain employs TRBV6-6 and TRBJ1-6; D possibly corresponds to TRBD1 (5 bases). The CDR3 runs to 15 residues. Germline values: CDR1 MNHNY, CDR2 SVGAGI (reference sequence). Trimming left V 4 bases short and J 7 bases short, with 14 bases between. As DNA, the CDR3 is TGTGCCAGCAGTTGGTCCCAGGGAGGGAATTCACCCCTCCACTTT. Its translation: CASSWSQGGNSPLHF.

A few counts support this clone. This chain connects TRBV18 to TRBJ2-5; 8 positions agree with TRBD2. CDR3 length: 14 amino acids. Germline V gene lookup returns CDR1 KGHSH and CDR2 LQKENI. The V segment lost 0 bases and the J segment 5 bases; nucleotides outside the gene matches: 2. CDR3: CASSPPPSGETQYF. In DNA, the CDR3 is TGTGCCAGCTCACCACCGCCTAGCGGGGAGACCCAGTACTTC.

V usage is TRBV7-2 and J usage is TRBJ1-2, with 8 nucleotides matching TRBD1. This CDR3 is built from 14 residues. Germline values: CDR1 SGHTA, CDR2 FQGNSA. V shed 4 bases and J 3 bases; nucleotides not matched to a gene: 4. The CDR3 reads CASSSGQGYYGYTF. CDR3 nucleotide sequence: TGTGCCAGCAGCTCCGGACAGGGTTACTATGGCTACACCTTC. Looking up the rest from reference TRBV7-2 and TRBJ1-2 gives the full variable domain: GAGVSQSPSNKVTEKGKDVELRCDPISGHTALYWYRQSLGQGLEFLIYFQGNSAPDKSGLPSDRFSAERTGGSVSTLTIQRTQQEDSAVYLCASSSGQGYYGYTFGSGTRLTVV.

This chain joins TRBV18 and TRBJ2-7; D not resolved. Per the germline V gene, CDR1 is KGHSH and CDR2 is LQKENI. Trimming cost V 2 bases and J 5 bases, with 10 bases left between them. The CDR3 is 13 amino acids. The CDR3 sequence is CASSPDSSNEQYF. DNA of the CDR3: TGTGCCAGCTCACCAGACTCTTCAAACGAGCAGTACTTC.

V and J are TRBV27 and TRBJ2-7; 7 bases fit TRBD1. V lost 3 bases and J lost 3; bases outside the gene matches: 8. Looked up from germline, CDR1 is MNHEY and CDR2 is SMNVEV (reference sequence). The length of the CDR3 is 15 residues. CDR3 loop: CASSFVGGEVYEQYF. CDR3 nucleotides: TGTGCCAGCAGTTTTGTAGGGGGCGAAGTCTACGAGCAGTACTTC.

The V call is TRBV6-4, the J call TRBJ1-5; D ambiguous. Germline-derived CDR1 and CDR2 are MRHNA and SNTAGT. The CDR3 runs 12 residues. V was cut by 5 bases and J by 1 base, with 3 bases left in between. CDR3 amino acids: CASSLSNQPQHF. The CDR3 coding sequence is TGTGCCAGCAGTCTGAGCAATCAGCCCCAGCATTTT.

This clone was counted only a few times. The rearrangement links TRBV14 to TRBJ2-3, with 10 bases fitting TRBD2. This CDR3 has 15 amino acids. Germline lookup yields CDR1 SGHDN and CDR2 FVKESK. Unmatched junction bases numbered 7, after V lost 8 bases and J lost 2 bases. Here the CDR3 DNA reads TGTGCCAGCCAGAAAACTAGCGGGGTCACAGATACGCAGTATTTT. Residues: CASQKTSGVTDTQYF. Together with reference TRBV14 and TRBJ2-3, the CDR3 gives the full variable domain: EAGVTQFPSHSVIEKGQTVTLRCDPISGHDNLYWYRRVMGKEIKFLLHFVKESKQDESGMPNNRFLAERTGGTYSTLKVQPAELEDSGVYFCASQKTSGVTDTQYFGPGTRLTVL.

The V and J genes are TRBV2 and TRBJ2-7; TRBD1 aligns across 8 bases. V shed 4 bases and J 2 bases; nucleotides not matched to a gene: 4. CDR1 is SNHLY and CDR2 is FYNNEI in the germline V gene. CDR3 length: 14 residues. The CDR3 spells CASSGGTGPYEQYF. The CDR3 region has the DNA TGTGCCAGCAGTGGCGGGACAGGACCCTACGAGCAGTACTTC.

The CDR3 here is CATSDWGGGANEQFF. Here the CDR3 DNA reads TGTGCCACTTCGGACTGGGGCGGGGGGGCCAATGAGCAGTTCTTC. The chain has TRBV19 and TRBJ2-1; 9 bases agree with TRBD2. The germline V gene has CDR1 LNHDA and CDR2 SQIVND (reference sequence). J lost 6 bases, V lost 10 bases, and 13 bases had no gene match. This CDR3 is built from 15 residues.

This clone has a handful of counts. The chain is built from TRBV6-5 and TRBJ2-1; D unresolved. Deletions cut 6 bases from V and 5 bases from J, with 8 bases between. Germline CDR1 MNHEY, CDR2 SVGAGI. There are 12 residues in the CDR3. Here the CDR3 DNA reads TGTGCCAGCAGCCCCCGGGACAATGAGCAGTTCTTC. Protein: CASSPRDNEQFF.

The sample holds many counts of this clone. The identical CDR3 is also encoded by other nucleotide sequences in the sample. The V call is TRBV9, the J call TRBJ1-5, with D possibly being TRBD1 (6 bases). The V gene lost 3 bases and the J gene lost 2 bases, with 6 bases spanning the gap. This CDR3 has 13 residues. Germline assignment: CDR1 SGDLS and CDR2 YYNGEE. CDR3 region: CASSGQGNQPQHF. In DNA, the CDR3 is TGTGCCAGCAGCGGACAGGGCAATCAGCCCCAGCATTTT.

This clone was picked up a small number of times. The chain links TRBV9 to TRBJ1-4; 10 bases line up with TRBD1. Trimming at V came to 3 bases and at J to 8 bases, leaving 7 bases not matched to a gene. The CDR3 spans 15 residues. The germline V gene has CDR1 SGDLS and CDR2 YYNGEE. CDR3 coding DNA: TGTGCCAGCAGCGAGGGAGGACAGGGGGGCGAAAAACTGTTTTTT. It specifies CASSEGGQGGEKLFF.

This clone was picked up a small number of times. The chain uses TRBV6-6 and TRBJ2-5; TRBD2 agrees at 7 bases. The CDR3 runs 14 residues. Germline CDR1 and CDR2: MNHNY and SVGAGI (reference sequence). With 6 bases clipped from V and 5 bases from J, the junction kept 9 bases outside the gene matches. Written as DNA, the CDR3 is TGTGCCAGCAGGGGGCTAGCGGTGTTGGAGACCCAGTACTTC. This sequence encodes CASRGLAVLETQYF.

This clone was recorded many times. The chain joins TRBV29-1 to TRBJ1-5; tentative D call: TRBD1 (6 bases). Germline V CDR1 and CDR2: SQVTM, ANQGSEA. CDR3 length: 13 amino acids. The V gene lost 4 bases and the J gene lost 5 bases, with 12 bases spanning the gap. The CDR3 here is CSVAGAEYQPQHF. As DNA, the CDR3 is TGCAGCGTTGCAGGGGCGGAATATCAGCCCCAGCATTTT.

The chain joins TRBV6-6 to TRBJ2-7; no definite D call. Per germline, CDR1 MNHNY and CDR2 SVGAGI (reference sequence). The ends were cut back, 2 bases at V and 5 bases at J, with 10 bases in the middle. The CDR3 totals 13 residues. In nucleotides, the CDR3 is TGTGCCAGCAGTTACGGCAGTCACAACGAGCAGTACTTC. Residues: CASSYGSHNEQYF.

This clone was observed many times. This chain connects TRBV23-1 to TRBJ2-3, with TRBD2 identical over 8 bases. TRBV23-1 is an ORF, and what it does is uncertain. With 1 base clipped from V and 6 bases from J, the junction kept 6 bases outside the gene matches. The CDR3 extends over 15 amino acids. The CDR3 sequence is CASSQWRASGDTQYF. CDR3 DNA: TGCGCCAGCAGTCAATGGCGGGCTAGCGGGGATACGCAGTATTTT.

This clone came up a few times. The V gene is TRBV30, the J gene TRBJ1-2; 8 nucleotides match TRBD1. CDR1 and CDR2 (germline): GTSNPN, SVGIG (reference sequence). The ends lost 5 bases at V and 8 bases at J; junction bases unmatched: 7. The CDR3 is 12 amino acids. The chain's CDR3 is CAWDRTGNGYTF. In nucleotides, the CDR3 is TGTGCCTGGGACCGGACAGGGAACGGCTACACCTTC.